The rows below give T cell receptor beta chains drawn from one sample of a study of T cell responses to AZD1222 COVID-19 vaccine. The assay was immunoSEQ multiplex PCR, and TCRdb's table has in-frame clones only and misses some. The sample holds 140,000 or so clones; approximately 85% are singletons and the top ten take about 5.4%. The material was peripheral blood, obtained 28 days after the second dose of the MenACWY control vaccine. These receptors were taken from an adult who received the MenACWY meningococcal vaccine as a control. Both conserved end residues are part of each CDR3.

>TRBJ1-6|TRBV5-4
CASSLESQGLSNSPLHF
>TRBJ1-5|TRBV19
CASRDRGSFNQPQHF
>TRBJ2-7|TRBV6-5
CASRGTGLPKQYF
>TRBJ2-7|TRBV27
CASSLTGTSRFGYEQYF
>TRBJ1-2|TRBV7-3
CASSLGQGFGYTF
>TRBJ2-1|TRBV24-1
CATSDFNGGEQFF
>TRBJ1-6|TRBV2
CASSSTGGGNSPLHF
>TRBJ2-2|TRBV2
CASRTSLTGELFF
>TRBJ1-2|TRBV6-5
CASRADRGYTF
>TRBJ1-1|TRBV3-1/TRBV3-2
CASSQGWTAYTEAFF
>TRBJ1-5|TRBV27
CASSLITGGNQPQHF
>TRBJ2-1|TRBV28
CASSPRTSGRWNEQFF
>TRBJ2-3|TRBV19
CASSISGNKNTQYF
>TRBJ1-4|TRBV3-1/TRBV3-2
CASSQGDANEKLFF
>TRBJ2-7|TRBV7-2
CASSWGQGYEQYF
>TRBJ1-3|TRBV3-1/TRBV3-2
CASTYRGDGNTIYF